A single sample is the source of the 32 T cell receptor beta chains below, sequenced in a study of blood T cells in healthy people across ages. Next came a second PCR, run for roughly 6 to 11 cycles, which used a sample-barcoded 5' primer along with a J-beta primer mix. TCRdb reprocessed the 5' RACE reads with MiXCR, giving one entry per CDR3 protein. The sample shows roughly 1 million distinct CDR3 sequences, about 25% of them seen only once. The same sample was also studied in work on T cells of mothers and their children.

Sequenced: blood. All receptors derive from a girl aged 2 to 10 in good health.

This clonotype was seen a few times. The chain employs TRBV11-3 and TRBJ2-1; TRBD2 agrees at 9 bases. The last part of the DNA fits TRBJ2-5 better; the J call may be wrong. This CDR3 region has 15 residues. Germline assignment: CDR1 SGHNT and CDR2 YENEEA. The DNA of the CDR3 is TGTGCCAGCAGCCCGGGAGGGACTAGCAGGGAGACCCAGTACTTC. Translating it yields CASSPGGTSRETQYF.

The gene calls are TRBV10-3 and TRBJ1-2; TRBD1 agrees at 7 bases. Trimming at V came to 0 bases and at J to 0 bases, leaving 4 bases not matched to a gene. The CDR3 length is 16 residues. Per the germline V gene, CDR1 is ENHRY and CDR2 is SYGVKD. CDR3 DNA sequence: TGTGCCATCAGTGAGTCGGCCGGGACAGCTAACTATGGCTACACCTTC. Its protein product is CAISESAGTANYGYTF.

This clonotype was observed a few times. This chain uses TRBV11-2 with TRBJ2-5, with TRBD2 matching 7 bases. The better agreement between TRBJ2-1 and the DNA end casts doubt on the J call. Germline CDR1 is SGHAT and CDR2 is FQNNGV. The CDR3 is 18 residues long. CDR3 coding DNA: TGTGCCAGCAGCCGTGGGGGGGTTAACACTGGACCCTACAATGAGCAGTTCTTC. It specifies CASSRGGVNTGPYNEQFF.

The chain is built from TRBV2 and TRBJ2-5; D perhaps matches TRBD2 (5 bases). The J call is in doubt because the DNA end fits TRBJ2-1 better. CDR1 is SNHLY and CDR2 is FYNNEI in the germline V gene. This CDR3 is 12 amino acids long. CDR3 coding DNA: TGTGCCAGCAGGCGGGCCTCTTATGAGCAGTTCTTC. Its translation: CASRRASYEQFF.

V gene TRBV20-1 combines with J gene TRBJ2-1; tentative D call: TRBD1 (6 bases). The ends were cut back, 2 bases at V and 9 bases at J, with 14 bases in the middle. This CDR3 is built from 13 residues. CDR1 and CDR2 from the germline V gene are DFQATT and SNEGSKA (reference sequence). This CDR3 is CSARLQGWSEQFF. The CDR3 DNA is TGCAGTGCTAGACTACAGGGTTGGAGTGAGCAGTTCTTC.

This clonotype was observed a handful of times. The chain has TRBV12-3 or TRBV12-4 and TRBJ2-4; D remains ambiguous. The CDR3 has 14 residues. Trimming took off 5 bases at V and 0 bases at J, with 8 bases between the two ends. CDR3: CASSLNLAKNIQYF. In DNA, the CDR3 is TGTGCCAGCAGTCTTAACTTAGCCAAAAACATTCAGTACTTC.

V is TRBV12-3 or TRBV12-4 and J is TRBJ2-1; the D gene is possibly TRBD2 (6 bases). CDR3 length equals 18 residues. V lost 5 bases and J 0 bases, leaving 20 bases between the germline ends. DNA of the CDR3: TGTGCCAGCAGTCCGCCGTTTCAGCGGGCCAGCTCCTACAATGAGCAGTTCTTC. Translation: CASSPPFQRASSYNEQFF.

This clonotype has just a few counts. The rearrangement uses TRBV6-5 and TRBJ2-5, with D possibly being TRBD1 (6 bases). The V end was cut by 5 bases, the J end by 5 bases, with 15 bases between. In germline, CDR1 is MNHEY, CDR2 SVGAGI. The CDR3 totals 14 residues. The CDR3 reads CASSINRVEETQYF. The CDR3, as DNA: TGTGCCAGCAGTATTAACAGGGTTGAGGAGACCCAGTACTTC.

J is TRBJ2-1 and V is TRBV5-1, with TRBD2 matching over 7 bases. This CDR3 spans 16 amino acids. Germline CDR1 and CDR2: SGHRS and YFSETQ. V dropped 0 bases and J dropped 4; count of bases not matched to a gene: 7. The CDR3 loop is CASSLEAGELYNEQFF. Here the CDR3 DNA reads TGCGCCAGCAGCTTGGAGGCGGGAGAGCTATACAATGAGCAGTTCTTC.

This chain links TRBV7-9 with TRBJ2-3; possibly TRBD1 or TRBD2 for D (6 bases each). From germline, CDR1 is SEHNR and CDR2 FQNEAQ (reference sequence). The CDR3 runs 15 residues. V lost 5 bases, J lost 2 bases, and 14 bases lay in between. CDR3 nucleotide sequence: TGTGCCAGCAGCCCACCCCGGGGGCTCACAGATACGCAGTATTTT. This encodes CASSPPRGLTDTQYF. The full variable domain, completed using reference TRBV7-9 and TRBJ2-3, is DTGVSQNPRHKITKRGQNVTFRCDPISEHNRLYWYRQTLGQGPEFLTYFQNEAQLEKSRLLSDRFSAERPKGSFSTLEIQRTEQGDSAMYLCASSPPRGLTDTQYFGPGTRLTVL.

V gene TRBV10-3 combines with J gene TRBJ2-7; the match to TRBD2 covers 11 bases. The CDR3 runs 20 residues. Germline V CDR1 and CDR2: ENHRY, SYGVKD. The junction had 13 bases not matched to a gene; V was cut back by 0 bases and J by 0 bases. CDR3 region: CAISESAVVAGGRSSYEQYF. The CDR3 DNA follows: TGTGCCATCAGTGAGTCGGCGGTGGTAGCGGGAGGGCGTAGCTCCTACGAGCAGTACTTC.

The V call is TRBV29-1, the J call TRBJ1-1; possibly TRBD1 for D (5 bases). From germline, CDR1 is SQVTM and CDR2 ANQGSEA. This CDR3 is built from 10 residues. V shed 4 bases and J shed 7 bases, with 7 bases lying between them. This CDR3 is CSVAGVEAFF. Written as DNA, the CDR3 is TGCAGCGTTGCGGGGGTTGAAGCTTTCTTT.

This clonotype has a handful of counts. V gene TRBV20-1 combines with J gene TRBJ2-3; 8 bases are shared with TRBD2. J was trimmed by 2 bases and V by 3 bases; bases with no gene match: 4. The CDR3 loop spans 14 amino acids. Germline V gene data show CDR1 as DFQATT and CDR2 as SNEGSKA (reference sequence). In nucleotides, the CDR3 is TGCAGTGCTAGGGGCGGGGGGAACACAGATACGCAGTATTTT. Its translation: CSARGGGNTDTQYF.

The CDR3 DNA reads as TGTGCCAGCAGCCAAGATCTAGGAACCTACAATGAGCAGTTCTTC. As protein: CASSQDLGTYNEQFF. The rearrangement joins TRBV14 to TRBJ2-5; no clear D. The end of the DNA fits TRBJ2-1 better, so the J call may be wrong. Germline V CDR1 and CDR2: SGHDN, FVKESK. The CDR3 extends over 15 amino acids.

The chain links TRBV4-1 to TRBJ2-5, with 13 bases that match TRBD2. The DNA end favors TRBJ2-1, so the J call may be wrong. Germline assignment: CDR1 MGHRA and CDR2 YSYEKL. The CDR3 consists of 20 residues. The CDR3 here is CASSPGKLAGGPGRYNEQFF. The CDR3 nucleotides read TGCGCCAGCAGCCCGGGAAAACTAGCGGGAGGGCCAGGAAGGTACAATGAGCAGTTCTTC.

This clonotype has a handful of counts. This sequence joins TRBV4-3 and TRBJ2-5; D perhaps matches TRBD2 (6 bases). CDR3 length equals 15 residues. The V gene's germline CDR1 is LGHNA and CDR2 YSLEER. V was pared by 0 bases and J by 2 bases, with 10 bases between. The CDR3 region has the DNA TGCGCCAGCAGCCAAGATTTCCTAGCGCAAGAGACCCAGTACTTC. Translated: CASSQDFLAQETQYF.

The J gene is TRBJ2-3, the V gene TRBV11-2, with D maybe TRBD2 (6 bases). The CDR3 runs 15 residues. V was cut by 2 bases and J by 2 bases, with 11 bases left in between. Germline-derived CDR1 and CDR2 are SGHAT and FQNNGV. CDR3 nucleotides: TGTGCCAGCAGCTTATACGGGGGAGTCACAGATACGCAGTATTTT. Its translation is CASSLYGGVTDTQYF.

The rearrangement links TRBV20-1 to TRBJ1-1; the D is unclear. Germline V CDR1 and CDR2: DFQATT, SNEGSKA (reference sequence). Trimming pared 4 bases from V and 0 bases from J, leaving 9 bases between. CDR3 length: 13 amino acids. Here the CDR3 reads CSATKALNTEAFF. The CDR3 region has the DNA TGCAGTGCTACTAAGGCTCTGAACACTGAAGCTTTCTTT.

The chain employs TRBV9 and TRBJ2-1, with D perhaps TRBD1 or TRBD2 (5 bases each). The CDR3 is 15 residues long. Germline-derived CDR1 and CDR2 are SGDLS and YYNGEE. The V gene lost 2 bases and the J gene lost 6 bases, with 15 bases spanning the gap. CDR3 residues: CASSVEQSGPNEQFF. In DNA form, the CDR3 reads TGTGCCAGCAGCGTCGAACAGTCGGGGCCCAATGAGCAGTTCTTC.

This clonotype was found a few times. This sequence joins TRBV20-1 and TRBJ2-1, with 8 bases matching TRBD2. The CDR3 is 15 residues long. The trim removed 6 bases at V and 2 bases at J, leaving 9 bases unmatched. Looked up from germline, CDR1 is DFQATT and CDR2 is SNEGSKA (reference sequence). CDR3 in DNA: TGCAGTGCCGCCCAGGGACTAGATCCCTACAATGAGCAGTTCTTC. Its translation is CSAAQGLDPYNEQFF.

At least ten counts were recorded for this clonotype. The genes are TRBV7-9 and TRBJ2-7, with TRBD1 as a possible D gene (5 bases). CDR3 length: 12 residues. With 6 bases removed from V and 4 bases from J, the gap between germline ends came to 10 bases. The germline V gene encodes CDR1 SEHNR and CDR2 FQNEAQ (reference sequence). The CDR3: CASSFQGYEQYF. The DNA for the CDR3 is TGTGCCAGCAGTTTCCAGGGATACGAGCAGTACTTC.

In this sample, this clonotype turned up a few times. Its ends do not fully match the called genes, so a read error is possible. V is TRBV3-1 and J is TRBJ2-7, with D maybe TRBD1 (6 bases). CDR1 is LGHDT and CDR2 is YNNKEL in the germline V gene (reference sequence). The CDR3 runs to 16 residues. CDR3: CASSRTAGTSSYGQYF. The CDR3, as DNA: TGTGCCAGCAGCCGGACCGCCGGGACATCTTCCTACGGGCAGTACTTC.

This clonotype came up a few times. CDR3: CASSQVRGESYEQYF. The CDR3 DNA sequence: TGCGCCAGCAGCCAAGTCCGGGGGGAATCCTACGAGCAGTACTTC. V is TRBV4-1 and J is TRBJ2-7; 7 bases match TRBD2. The germline V gene has CDR1 MGHRA and CDR2 YSYEKL. The V segment lost 1 base and the J segment 1 base; nucleotides outside the gene matches: 4. The CDR3 totals 15 residues.

This clonotype was found a few times. The CDR3 DNA reads TGTGCCAGCAGGGATCCAGGAGGTTACGGCTACACCTTC. Its translation: CASRDPGGYGYTF. The chain couples TRBV28 to TRBJ1-2; the D is unclear. The CDR3 covers 13 residues. The germline CDR1 and CDR2 sequences are MDHEN and SYDVKM. V was clipped by 6 bases and J by 8 bases, with 16 bases between them.

CDR3 protein: CASSEAEESYEQYF. The DNA for the CDR3 is TGTGCCAGCAGTGAAGCGGAGGAGAGCTACGAGCAGTACTTC. The J gene is TRBJ2-7, the V gene TRBV2, with D perhaps TRBD2 (5 bases). The germline V gene encodes CDR1 SNHLY and CDR2 FYNNEI. The CDR3 has 14 amino acids. V was shortened by 0 bases and J by 3 bases, with 9 bases between the two germline ends.

The chain recombines TRBV10-3 with TRBJ1-1; a possible D gene is TRBD1 (5 bases). CDR1 and CDR2 (germline): ENHRY, SYGVKD. This CDR3 contains 15 residues. V lost 3 bases and J lost 4, with 15 bases in between. CDR3 region: CAISEVSGLGTEAFF. The CDR3 DNA reads as TGTGCCATCAGTGAAGTATCGGGGCTCGGCACTGAAGCTTTCTTT.

This clonotype has only a few counts. The chain carries TRBV2 and TRBJ2-7; D remains unclear. The CDR3 contains 14 residues. Germline CDR1 and CDR2: SNHLY and FYNNEI. Trimming removed 1 base at V and 3 bases at J, with 10 bases between. In DNA form, the CDR3 reads TGTGCCAGCAGTGAAGTTTACAGAAACTACGAGCAGTACTTC. Amino acid sequence: CASSEVYRNYEQYF.

The V call is TRBV11-2, the J call TRBJ2-5, with D perhaps matching TRBD1 (5 bases). The J call may be mistaken, given a closer DNA end match to TRBJ2-7. Germline CDR1 is SGHAT and CDR2 is FQNNGV. This CDR3 has 13 amino acids. The CDR3 loop is CASSLQDTYEQYF. CDR3 sequence (DNA): TGTGCCAGCAGCTTACAGGACACCTACGAGCAGTACTTC.

This clonotype appeared a few times. The chain is built from TRBV12-3 or TRBV12-4 and TRBJ1-3, with D unresolved. V dropped 1 base and J dropped 5 bases, with 12 bases sitting between them. The CDR3 contains 15 residues. The CDR3 is CASSLGETVRNTIYF. The CDR3 coding sequence is TGTGCCAGCAGTTTAGGGGAGACGGTGCGAAACACCATATATTTT.

This clonotype was recorded a few times. This chain links TRBV13 with TRBJ2-7; the match to TRBD2 covers 8 bases. Looked up from germline, CDR1 is PRHDT and CDR2 is FYEKMQ (reference sequence). J gave up 7 bases and V 6 bases, and 11 bases lay outside the gene matches. The CDR3 spans 14 residues. The CDR3 protein is CASRFGRAAGEQYF. The DNA of the CDR3 is TGTGCCAGCAGGTTCGGGAGGGCCGCTGGGGAGCAGTACTTC.

The chain links TRBV7-2 to TRBJ2-1, with D possibly TRBD2 on 6 matching bases. Trimming pared 7 bases from V and 6 bases from J, leaving 13 bases between. Germline V gives CDR1 SGHTA, CDR2 FQGNSA. The CDR3 sequence is 13 residues long. The CDR3: CASNGGFLNEQFF. CDR3 DNA: TGTGCCAGCAACGGGGGTTTTCTCAATGAGCAGTTCTTC. Full variable domain (missing parts from reference TRBV7-2 and TRBJ2-1): GAGVSQSPSNKVTEKGKDVELRCDPISGHTALYWYRQSLGQGLEFLIYFQGNSAPDKSGLPSDRFSAERTGGSVSTLTIQRTQQEDSAVYLCASNGGFLNEQFFGPGTRLTVL.

The rearrangement uses TRBV11-3 and TRBJ1-1; D might be TRBD1 (5 bases). Germline CDR1 and CDR2: SGHNT and YENEEA. The V end was cut by 5 bases, the J end by 3 bases, with 10 bases between. This CDR3 contains 13 residues. CDR3 amino acids: CASSLQTDTEAFF. CDR3 DNA sequence: TGTGCCAGCAGCCTACAGACAGACACTGAAGCTTTCTTT.